There are many counts of the clone carrying this T cell receptor beta chain. This sample is drawn from a study of T cells in Graves' hyperthyroidism and ophthalmopathy. Study in general: Sampling of peripheral blood happened at initial diagnosis, prior to any treatment.

TCR beta CDR3 regions were amplified from RNA. Carried out on the TCR CDR3, a first-round RT-PCR used the HTBI primer set. TCRdb ran MiXCR on the multiplex PCR reads and lists one entry per CDR3 protein. The table includes roughly 380,000 distinct CDR3 sequences, 11% to 15% detected once. The study enrolled patients aged 18 to 65 with newly diagnosed hyperthyroidism of under 2 months' duration. The germline CDR1 and CDR2 sequences are MNHEY and SVGEGT. The germline V and J ends were trimmed by 4 bases and 8 bases, with 11 bases remaining between them. The CDR3 is 12 residues long. V is TRBV6-2 or TRBV6-3 and J is TRBJ1-2, with no clear D. Specimen: blood. The sequence was obtained from an older woman with Graves' hyperthyroidism. The chain's CDR3 is CASSFQTEGYTF. The CDR3 DNA reads TGTGCCAGCAGTTTCCAGACGGAAGGCTACACCTTC.